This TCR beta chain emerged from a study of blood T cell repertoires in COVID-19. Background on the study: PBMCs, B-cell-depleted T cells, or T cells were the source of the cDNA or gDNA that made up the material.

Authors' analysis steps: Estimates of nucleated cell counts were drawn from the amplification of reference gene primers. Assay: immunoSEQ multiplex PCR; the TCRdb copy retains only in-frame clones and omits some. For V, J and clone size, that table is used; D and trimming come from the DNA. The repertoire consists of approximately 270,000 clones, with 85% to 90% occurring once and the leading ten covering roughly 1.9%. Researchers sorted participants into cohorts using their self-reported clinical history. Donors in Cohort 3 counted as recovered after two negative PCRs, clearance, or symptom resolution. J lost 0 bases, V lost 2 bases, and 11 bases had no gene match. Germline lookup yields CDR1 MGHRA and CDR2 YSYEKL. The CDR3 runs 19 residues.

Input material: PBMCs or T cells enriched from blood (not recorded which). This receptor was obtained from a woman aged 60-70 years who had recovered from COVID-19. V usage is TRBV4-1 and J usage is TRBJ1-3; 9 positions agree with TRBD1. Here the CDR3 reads CASSQRNTGGQDSGNTIYF. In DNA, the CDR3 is TGCGCCAGCAGCCAACGAAACACAGGGGGCCAGGACTCTGGAAACACCATATATTTT.